The source of this T cell receptor (beta chain) is a study of blood T cell repertoires in COVID-19. Study as a whole: Acute and convalescent COVID-19 specimens originated in the United States, Italy and Spain. T cells, B-cell-depleted T cells, or PBMCs provided the cDNA or gDNA that served as material.

Authors' processing steps: Amplification with reference gene primers provided the estimates of nucleated cell counts. Clones were read by immunoSEQ multiplex PCR, and TCRdb kept only the in-frame ones, dropping some. For V, J and clone size, that table is used; D and trimming come from the DNA. This table has 68,000 or so clones, about 88% appearing once. CDR3 length equals 15 residues. From germline, CDR1 is KGHSH and CDR2 LQKENI. To note about this clone: The junction shows a germline mismatch at one end, possibly a read error.

The sample taken for sequencing was peripheral blood. The rearrangement links TRBV18 to TRBJ2-1; 14 bases fit TRBD2. The receptor comes from a man aged 70-80 years with active or convalescent COVID-19. In nucleotides, the CDR3 is TGTGCCAGCTCCTCCCGCACCGGACTAGCGGGGGGTCCGCTCTTC. The encoded protein is CASSSRTGLAGGPLF.